The next 8 T cell receptor beta chains were all read from a single sample in a study of shared clonotypes between healthy human individuals. Clones were sequenced by immunoSEQ multiplex PCR, and TCRdb holds only the in-frame ones, with some missing. The sample lists millions of clones, around 96% occurring once. The naive CD8 subset, CD45RO-negative cells positively selected for CCR7, excluded terminally differentiated effector memory CD45RA+ cells. The sequenced material came from naive CD8+ T cells sorted from blood. The receptors originated from a man aged 18 to 29 in good health.

The rearrangement uses TRBV2 and TRBJ2-7, with D possibly called TRBD1 or TRBD2 (6 bases each). The length of the CDR3 is 15 residues. V dropped 4 bases and J dropped 5 bases, with 18 bases sitting between them. Germline V gene sequence: CDR1 SNHLY, CDR2 FYNNEI. This chain's CDR3 is CASSGTVTGADEQYF. In DNA, the CDR3 is TGTGCCAGCAGTGGGACAGTAACGGGAGCTGACGAGCAGTACTTC.

The chain links TRBV19 to TRBJ2-7, with 11 bases fitting TRBD1. There are 15 residues in the CDR3. With V trimmed by 5 bases and J by 2 bases, 5 bases remained unmatched. The germline CDR1 and CDR2 sequences are LNHDA and SQIVND (reference sequence). The CDR3 loop is CASSAGGQGAYEQYF. The CDR3 bases are TGTGCCAGTAGTGCAGGGGGACAGGGGGCCTACGAGCAGTACTTC. The full variable domain, its missing parts supplied by reference TRBV19 and TRBJ2-7, is DGGITQSPKYLFRKEGQNVTLSCEQNLNHDAMYWYRQDPGQGLRLIYYSQIVNDFQKGDIAEGYSVSREKKESFPLTVTSAQKNPTAFYLCASSAGGQGAYEQYFGPGTRLTVT.

The rearrangement joins TRBV27 to TRBJ2-1, with TRBD2 matching 7 bases. J gave up 7 bases and V 8 bases, and 14 bases lay outside the gene matches. The CDR3 is made up of 15 amino acids. The V gene's germline CDR1 is MNHEY and CDR2 SMNVEV (reference sequence). CDR3 nucleotides: TGTGCCAGCTTGGGCGACGGGAGGTTGTATAATGAGCAGTTCTTC. Translation gives CASLGDGRLYNEQFF.

The chain combines TRBV11-2 with TRBJ2-5, with D perhaps TRBD2 (5 bases). This CDR3 region has 12 residues. Deletions cut 5 bases from V and 1 base from J, with 5 bases between. The germline V gene has CDR1 SGHAT and CDR2 FQNNGV. CDR3 coding DNA: TGTGCCAGCAGCGGACTCCAAGAGACCCAGTACTTC. Encoded protein: CASSGLQETQYF.

The CDR3 region is CASSLGDLEAFF. The DNA for the CDR3 is TGCGCCAGCAGCTTGGGCGACCTTGAAGCTTTCTTT. The chain is built from TRBV5-1 and TRBJ1-1; D is unresolved. Trimming left V 0 bases short and J 7 bases short, with 7 bases between. CDR1 is SGHRS, CDR2 YFSETQ, per germline. The CDR3 runs 12 residues. Full variable domain (outside the CDR3, taken from reference TRBV5-1 and TRBJ1-1): KAGVTQTPRYLIKTRGQQVTLSCSPISGHRSVSWYQQTPGQGLQFLFEYFSETQRNKGNFPGRFSGRQFSNSRSEMNVSTLELGDSALYLCASSLGDLEAFFGQGTRLTVV.

This clone occurred a few times. The chain couples TRBV7-9 to TRBJ1-6; weak D call: TRBD1 (5 bases). Trimming stripped 6 bases from V and 10 bases from J, with 22 bases between. There are 16 residues in the CDR3. Germline V gene sequence: CDR1 SEHNR, CDR2 FQNEAQ (reference sequence). In nucleotides, the CDR3 is TGTGCCAGCAGTCCAGCCGGGACCGAAATAGAATCACCCCTCCACTTT. It codes for CASSPAGTEIESPLHF.

The V call is TRBV4-1, the J call TRBJ1-6; D uncertain. The CDR3 has 15 residues. Trimming stripped 4 bases from V and 5 bases from J, with 12 bases between. CDR1 is MGHRA, CDR2 YSYEKL, per germline. Here the CDR3 reads CASSLLRDDNSPLHF. The CDR3 nucleotides are TGCGCCAGCAGCCTCCTCCGGGATGATAATTCACCCCTCCACTTT.

The chain combines TRBV13 with TRBJ2-7, with a possible D match to TRBD2 (5 bases). Germline CDR1 is PRHDT and CDR2 is FYEKMQ (reference sequence). The CDR3 consists of 14 residues. Trimming took off 5 bases at V and 4 bases at J, with 15 bases between the two ends. This chain's CDR3 is CASSAESREYEQYF. CDR3 DNA sequence: TGTGCCAGCAGCGCGGAGTCACGGGAATACGAGCAGTACTTC.